In its sample, the clone carrying this T cell receptor beta chain was seen a few times. Its matching antigen is unknown. The data originate from a study of blood T cells in healthy people across ages. Study-level points and caveats: Compared with aged donors, long-lived donors showed fewer expanded clones, suggesting selection.

No fewer than 7 million PBMCs went into each sample. A J-beta primer mix and a sample-barcoded 5' primer were used in a second PCR of about 6 to 12 cycles. TCRdb called the 5' RACE reads again in MiXCR, with one record for every CDR3 protein. The table lists roughly 2 million distinct CDR3 sequences, about 50% of them singletons, with approximately 2.1% in the top ten. The CDR3 covers 13 residues. This receptor was identified in a woman in her forties in good health. Sequencing was done on a sample of blood. J is TRBJ2-7 and V is TRBV21-1; no check of the table's D call, TRBD1, against the DNA was made. TRBV21-1 constitutes a pseudogene. The CDR3 protein is CASSAPLAPEQYF. The CDR3 DNA reads as TGTGCCAGCAGCGCCCCATTAGCTCCCGAGCAGTACTTC.